These 29 T cell receptor beta chains originate from one sample sequenced in a study of T-cell memory formation after mild COVID-19. TCRdb passed the 5' RACE reads through MiXCR, listing each CDR3 protein once. This sample carries fewer than 250,000 distinct CDR3 sequences, 27% of them seen once, and the ten largest clones take about an eighth. Input material: PBMCs or a T cell subset sorted from them (not recorded which). The receptors here all came from an adult woman who had mild COVID-19 (a few samples of this study predate the infection). Cell type and time point are not known.

This clonotype was recorded many times. V gene TRBV7-2 combines with J gene TRBJ2-7; D ambiguous. In germline, CDR1 is SGHTA, CDR2 FQGNSA. CDR3 length equals 13 residues. The V end was cut by 1 base, the J end by 1 base, with 5 bases between. The CDR3 DNA follows: TGTGCCAGCAGCTTAGGGGTGTCCTACGAGCAGTACTTC. Its protein is CASSLGVSYEQYF.

This clonotype has a handful of counts. V gene TRBV7-9 combines with J gene TRBJ2-6; D perhaps matches TRBD2 (6 bases). V dropped 0 bases and J dropped 3 bases, with 6 bases sitting between them. Looked up from germline, CDR1 is SEHNR and CDR2 is FQNEAQ (reference sequence). This CDR3 comprises 15 residues. As DNA, the CDR3 is TGTGCCAGCAGCTTAGCGGGAGGTGGGGCCAACGTCCTGACTTTC. This codes for CASSLAGGGANVLTF.

In its sample, this clonotype was seen a few times. V is TRBV21-1 and J is TRBJ1-5; TRBD1 is the table's D call and was not checked against the DNA. TRBV21-1 has pseudogene status. CDR3 length equals 17 residues. This CDR3 reads CASSKEVGETGNQPQHF. CDR3 DNA sequence: TGTGCCAGCAGCAAAGAGGTGGGGGAGACAGGAAATCAGCCCCAGCATTTT.

This chain uses TRBV4-3 with TRBJ2-1, with D hard to call. The germline V gene has CDR1 LGHNA and CDR2 YSLEER. V lost 0 bases to trimming and J lost 13 bases, with 13 bases between them. CDR3 length: 13 amino acids. The CDR3 spells CASSQERHTSQFF. In DNA form, the CDR3 reads TGCGCCAGCAGCCAAGAGCGCCATACCTCCCAGTTCTTC.

The V call is TRBV12-3 or TRBV12-4, the J call TRBJ1-1, with a possible D match to TRBD1 (6 bases). The CDR3 length is 16 residues. The V and J ends lost 6 bases and 6 bases respectively, with 23 bases between them. This chain's CDR3 is CASRTQPPGEGSEAFF. In DNA, the CDR3 is TGTGCCAGCAGGACCCAGCCCCCAGGGGAAGGGTCTGAAGCTTTCTTT.

The CDR3 sequence is CASSLHSPRADEQFF. Written as DNA, the CDR3 is TGTGCCAGCAGTTTACATAGTCCCAGGGCAGATGAGCAGTTCTTC. J is TRBJ2-1 and V is TRBV27, with D perhaps TRBD1 (5 bases). The CDR3 is 15 residues long. Germline lookup yields CDR1 MNHEY and CDR2 SMNVEV (reference sequence). Trimming cost V 2 bases and J 8 bases, with 16 bases left between them.

In its sample, this clonotype was seen a few times. This chain links TRBV30 with TRBJ2-1, with 9 bases that match TRBD1. CDR1 is GTSNPN and CDR2 is SVGIG in the germline V gene (reference sequence). The CDR3 covers 14 residues. V dropped 3 bases and J dropped 3; count of bases not matched to a gene: 3. The CDR3: CAWRVTGGYNEQFF. The CDR3 DNA follows: TGTGCCTGGAGGGTGACAGGGGGCTACAATGAGCAGTTCTTC.

The chain has TRBV7-9 and TRBJ2-1; 8 bases line up with TRBD2. The V segment lost 1 base and the J segment 13 bases; nucleotides outside the gene matches: 9. The length of the CDR3 is 14 residues. Per germline, CDR1 SEHNR and CDR2 FQNEAQ (reference sequence). CDR3 nucleotides: TGTGCCAGCAGCTTAGAAGCGCGGGGGGTTGAACAGTTCTTC. Protein sequence: CASSLEARGVEQFF. Supplemented by reference TRBV7-9 and TRBJ2-1, the full variable domain reads DTGVSQNPRHKITKRGQNVTFRCDPISEHNRLYWYRQTLGQGPEFLTYFQNEAQLEKSRLLSDRFSAERPKGSFSTLEIQRTEQGDSAMYLCASSLEARGVEQFFGPGTRLTVL.

This clonotype was seen only a few times. The chain carries TRBV5-1 and TRBJ2-7; D unclear. Per the germline V gene, CDR1 is SGHRS and CDR2 is YFSETQ. The CDR3 has 15 amino acids. Trimming removed 0 bases from V and 2 bases from J, with 12 bases in between. The CDR3 is CASSLAVSKAYEQYF. The CDR3 nucleotides read TGCGCCAGCAGCTTGGCCGTTAGCAAGGCCTACGAGCAGTACTTC. Full variable domain (missing parts from reference TRBV5-1 and TRBJ2-7): KAGVTQTPRYLIKTRGQQVTLSCSPISGHRSVSWYQQTPGQGLQFLFEYFSETQRNKGNFPGRFSGRQFSNSRSEMNVSTLELGDSALYLCASSLAVSKAYEQYFGPGTRLTVT.

There are a few counts of this clonotype. The chain carries TRBV5-1 and TRBJ1-2, with 7 nucleotides matching TRBD1. Germline CDR1 is SGHRS and CDR2 is YFSETQ. V dropped 4 bases and J dropped 7; count of bases not matched to a gene: 7. This CDR3 is 13 amino acids long. The CDR3 here is CASSQQGTGGYTF. CDR3 bases: TGCGCCAGCAGCCAACAGGGGACGGGTGGCTACACCTTC.

The chain is built from TRBV12-3 or TRBV12-4 and TRBJ2-7; D is unclear. Trimming stripped 3 bases from V and 3 bases from J, with 12 bases between. CDR3 length: 14 residues. CDR3 sequence reads: CASSFVPEVYEQYF. In DNA form, the CDR3 reads TGTGCCAGCAGTTTCGTCCCCGAAGTCTACGAGCAGTACTTC.

V and J are TRBV7-9 and TRBJ1-2, with a weak D call TRBD1 (6 bases). V was pared by 4 bases and J by 13 bases, with 16 bases between. The V gene's germline CDR1 is SEHNR and CDR2 FQNEAQ (reference sequence). This CDR3 is built from 12 residues. CDR3 sequence (DNA): TGTGCCAGCAGCTACCCCCGGGACAACCTCACCTTC. Translating gives CASSYPRDNLTF.

The rearrangement joins TRBV11-1 to TRBJ2-1; weak D call: TRBD2 (6 bases). CDR3 length: 16 amino acids. V was cut by 5 bases and J by 7 bases, with 21 bases left in between. From germline, CDR1 is SGHAT and CDR2 FQDESV (reference sequence). CDR3 region: CASSPMRGTLVNEQFF. In nucleotides, the CDR3 is TGTGCCAGCAGCCCGATGCGTGGGACTTTGGTGAATGAGCAGTTCTTC.

This clonotype was seen a few times. This chain uses TRBV7-2 with TRBJ2-1; no clear D. V shed 2 bases and J shed 3 bases, with 17 bases lying between them. CDR1 and CDR2 (germline): SGHTA, FQGNSA. CDR3 length equals 17 residues. CDR3 sequence: CASSLIGVSRFYNEQFF. CDR3 coding DNA: TGTGCCAGCAGCTTAATTGGGGTCTCGAGATTCTACAATGAGCAGTTCTTC.

The rearrangement uses TRBV7-9 and TRBJ2-3, with TRBD2 identical over 9 bases. Germline-derived CDR1 and CDR2 are SEHNR and FQNEAQ (reference sequence). Trimming took 5 bases from V and 3 from J; bases not matched to a gene: 6. The CDR3 sequence is 15 residues long. CDR3 bases: TGTGCCAGCAGCCCGGGACTAGCAGAGACAGATACGCAGTATTTT. Protein sequence: CASSPGLAETDTQYF.

This clonotype was seen more than once but under ten times. V usage is TRBV20-1 and J usage is TRBJ1-1; D call uncertain. In germline, CDR1 is DFQATT, CDR2 SNEGSKA (reference sequence). The CDR3 totals 9 residues. The V end lost 3 bases, the J end lost 7 bases, and 3 bases lay between the germline ends. The CDR3, as DNA: TGCAGTGCTAGGGTTGAAGCTTTCTTT. Amino acid sequence: CSARVEAFF.

This chain joins TRBV18 and TRBJ2-1, with D maybe TRBD2 (5 bases). The V end lost 0 bases, the J end lost 8 bases, and 17 bases lay between the germline ends. The CDR3 is made up of 16 amino acids. Germline values: CDR1 KGHSH, CDR2 LQKENI. The CDR3 reads CASSPPRGPRAHEQFF. DNA of the CDR3: TGTGCCAGCTCACCACCCCGGGGTCCCCGGGCCCATGAGCAGTTCTTC.

In its sample, this clonotype was seen a few times. This chain links TRBV6-2 or TRBV6-3 with TRBJ2-1; possibly TRBD1 for D (7 bases). V shed 6 bases and J shed 2 bases, with 20 bases lying between them. The CDR3 sequence is 17 residues long. The germline CDR1 and CDR2 sequences are MNHEY and SVGEGT. The CDR3 region has the DNA TGTGCCAGCAGGGGATTATCAGGGGGACTGGCCTACAATGAGCAGTTCTTC. Translation gives CASRGLSGGLAYNEQFF.

CDR3 DNA: TGTGCCACCAAGGAAGGGCTGGCCGCGTTCGCCGGGGAGCTGTTTTTT. Its translation: CATKEGLAAFAGELFF. The J gene is TRBJ2-2, the V gene TRBV15; D is ambiguous. The CDR3 spans 16 residues. CDR1 LNHNV and CDR2 YYDKDF come from the germline V gene (reference sequence). Deletions cut 7 bases from V and 6 bases from J, with 21 bases between. Together with reference TRBV15 and TRBJ2-2, the CDR3 gives the full variable domain: DAMVIQNPRYQVTQFGKPVTLSCSQTLNHNVMYWYQQKSSQAPKLLFHYYDKDFNNEADTPDNFQSRRPNTSFCFLDIRSPGLGDTAMYLCATKEGLAAFAGELFFGEGSRLTVL.

The chain recombines TRBV7-6 with TRBJ2-3; TRBD1 might be the D (5 bases). This CDR3 contains 20 residues. Germline V CDR1 and CDR2: SGHVS, FNYEAQ. Trimming left V 6 bases short and J 1 base short, with 29 bases between. CDR3 region: CASSHPTVRTGSVGTDTQYF. CDR3 in DNA: TGTGCCAGCAGTCACCCCACGGTGCGAACAGGTTCCGTAGGCACAGATACGCAGTATTTT.

This clonotype showed up just a few times. V and J are TRBV29-1 and TRBJ2-1; TRBD2 is a possible D gene (6 bases). This CDR3 has 14 residues. Germline CDR1 SQVTM, CDR2 ANQGSEA. Trimming cost V 5 bases and J 1 base, with 12 bases left between them. CDR3 loop: CSVPGERSYNEQFF. Written as DNA, the CDR3 is TGCAGCGTTCCGGGGGAGAGGTCCTACAATGAGCAGTTCTTC.

The genes are TRBV7-2 and TRBJ1-2; D is possibly TRBD1 (6 bases). V was cut by 2 bases and J by 5 bases, with 15 bases left in between. This CDR3 region has 15 residues. Germline CDR1 reads SGHTA; CDR2 reads FQGNSA. CDR3 in amino acids: CASSLFGGASYGYTF. CDR3 coding DNA: TGTGCCAGCAGCTTATTTGGGGGGGCGTCTTATGGCTACACCTTC.

The chain uses TRBV5-1 and TRBJ2-1; D is undetermined. Trimming removed 2 bases at V and 9 bases at J, with 9 bases between. Looked up from germline, CDR1 is SGHRS and CDR2 is YFSETQ. This CDR3 is 12 amino acids long. Here the CDR3 DNA reads TGCGCCAGCAGCTTCGACAAGGGTGAGCAGTTCTTC. Its translation is CASSFDKGEQFF.

CDR3 loop: CASSYFPQGTNYGYTF. The CDR3 DNA reads as TGTGCCAGCAGTTACTTTCCGCAGGGTACGAACTATGGCTACACCTTC. The gene calls are TRBV6-2 or TRBV6-3 and TRBJ1-2, with D possibly being TRBD1 (5 bases). CDR1 is MNHEY, CDR2 SVGEGT, per germline. Between the trimmed V and J ends, which lost 1 base and 2 bases, there was a span of 14 bases. The CDR3 length is 16 residues.

The CDR3 sequence: CASSLALGTGVLKAFF. The CDR3 DNA follows: TGTGCCAGCAGCTTGGCCCTCGGGACAGGGGTTTTAAAGGCTTTCTTT. The rearrangement uses TRBV5-6 and TRBJ1-1, with 10 bases matching TRBD1. The junction had 13 bases not matched to a gene; V was cut back by 0 bases and J by 11 bases. The CDR3 contains 16 residues. Germline V gene lookup returns CDR1 SGHDT and CDR2 YYEEEE.

The rearrangement joins TRBV15 to TRBJ1-5; D gene ambiguous. CDR3 length: 13 residues. CDR1 and CDR2 from the germline V gene are LNHNV and YYDKDF (reference sequence). The V and J ends lost 2 bases and 4 bases respectively, with 6 bases between them. The CDR3 is CATSRPSNQPQHF. DNA of the CDR3: TGTGCCACCAGCAGACCAAGTAATCAGCCCCAGCATTTT.

J is TRBJ2-5 and V is TRBV5-6; 8 nucleotides agree with TRBD1. Looked up from germline, CDR1 is SGHDT and CDR2 is YYEEEE. Germline trimming cut 2 bases from V and 4 bases from J; bases unmatched to any gene: 10. CDR3 length: 16 residues. The CDR3 nucleotides are TGTGCCAGCAGCTTACTTCAGGGGGCAGGGGGAGAGACCCAGTACTTC. This encodes CASSLLQGAGGETQYF.

This clonotype was found a few times. The chain couples TRBV4-1 to TRBJ1-5; D not resolved. CDR1 is MGHRA and CDR2 is YSYEKL in the germline V gene. This CDR3 contains 17 residues. Trimming removed 1 base from V and 9 bases from J, with 22 bases in between. The CDR3, as DNA: TGCGCCAGCAGCCAAGTAGATTTGGTCGACTTCAGATTGCCCCAGCATTTT. Its protein is CASSQVDLVDFRLPQHF.

The chain carries TRBV6-5 and TRBJ2-3; no reliable D call. V lost 6 bases to trimming and J lost 3 bases, with 13 bases between them. Germline CDR1 is MNHEY and CDR2 is SVGAGI. The CDR3 length is 14 residues. CDR3 bases: TGTGCCAGCAGGATCAGGTGGATAACAGATACGCAGTATTTT. It encodes CASRIRWITDTQYF.